One sample yielded the 23 T cell receptor beta chains listed below, sequenced in a study of blood T cell repertoires in COVID-19. Using immunoSEQ multiplex PCR, the repertoire was profiled, and TCRdb retains in-frame clones only, with some absent. The sample yields around 250,000 clones, approximately 85% seen once. The specimen was PBMCs or T cells enriched from blood (not recorded which). Receptor source: a woman aged 50 to 60 who had recovered from COVID-19.

This chain uses TRBV4-2 with TRBJ2-3, with TRBD2 identical over 9 bases. V shed 1 base and J 6 bases; nucleotides not matched to a gene: 17. CDR1 and CDR2 (germline): LGHNA, YNFKEQ. This CDR3 contains 19 residues. CDR3 amino acids: CASSQVAGEGDRGRDTQYF. The CDR3 DNA reads TGTGCCAGCAGCCAAGTAGCGGGAGAAGGGGATAGGGGTAGGGATACGCAGTATTTT.

The chain is built from TRBV18 and TRBJ1-5; tentative D call: TRBD1 (6 bases). CDR3 length equals 14 residues. The V gene's germline CDR1 is KGHSH and CDR2 LQKENI. V was trimmed by 2 bases and J by 7 bases, leaving 12 bases between them. The CDR3 sequence is CASSPNGQGQPQHF. Here the CDR3 DNA reads TGTGCCAGCTCACCAAACGGGCAGGGGCAGCCCCAGCATTTT. The full variable domain, rest sourced from reference TRBV18 and TRBJ1-5, is NAGVMQNPRHLVRRRGQEARLRCSPMKGHSHVYWYRQLPEEGLKFMVYLQKENIIDESGMPKERFSAEFPKEGPSILRIQQVVRGDSAAYFCASSPNGQGQPQHFGDGTRLSIL.

This clone was counted a few times. This chain uses TRBV3-1 (or the pseudogene TRBV3-2) with TRBJ1-6; D uncertain. CDR3 length equals 14 residues. Per the germline V gene, CDR1 is LGHDT and CDR2 is YNNKEL (reference sequence). V was shortened by 2 bases and J by 7 bases, with 9 bases between the two germline ends. The CDR3 reads CASSQHGMNSPLHF. In DNA, the CDR3 is TGTGCCAGCAGCCAACACGGGATGAATTCACCCCTCCACTTT.

This chain connects TRBV28 to TRBJ2-3; 10 bases agree with TRBD2. Germline V lookup: CDR1 MDHEN, CDR2 SYDVKM. There are 15 residues in the CDR3. V lost 8 bases to trimming and J lost 3 bases; unmatched junction nucleotides: 8. CDR3 in amino acids: CASGLAGVGTDTQYF. CDR3 DNA: TGTGCCAGCGGCCTAGCGGGAGTCGGTACAGATACGCAGTATTTT.

The chain links TRBV11-2 to TRBJ2-1, with 11 bases identical to TRBD2. The CDR3 loop spans 18 amino acids. The trim removed 5 bases at V and 7 bases at J, leaving 16 bases unmatched. Germline CDR1 SGHAT, CDR2 FQNNGV. In DNA, the CDR3 is TGTGCCAGCAGCCTCCACTCAAGACTAGCGGGAATGACGAATGAGCAGTTCTTC. The encoded protein is CASSLHSRLAGMTNEQFF.

The CDR3 is CASSLESRRTAMNTEAFF. In nucleotides, the CDR3 is TGTGCCAGCAGCTTAGAAAGCCGGCGGACAGCGATGAACACTGAAGCTTTCTTT. The rearrangement joins TRBV13 to TRBJ1-1, with D perhaps TRBD1 (6 bases). V lost 1 base, J lost 0 bases, and 18 bases lay in between. CDR3 length: 18 amino acids. In germline, CDR1 is PRHDT, CDR2 FYEKMQ (reference sequence).

The V and J genes are TRBV19 and TRBJ1-3, with D unresolved. The germline V and J ends were trimmed by 5 bases and 2 bases, with 10 bases remaining between them. The CDR3 sequence is 14 residues long. Germline CDR1 is LNHDA and CDR2 is SQIVND (reference sequence). CDR3 DNA sequence: TGTGCCAGTAGTGCCGGGTCGGCTGGAAACACCATATATTTT. Its translation is CASSAGSAGNTIYF.

This clone came up a few times. Mismatch with germline at one junction end may stem from a read error. The chain employs TRBV7-9 and TRBJ1-1; TRBD1 might be the D (5 bases). The CDR3 covers 11 residues. CDR1 SEHNR and CDR2 FQNEAQ come from the germline V gene (reference sequence). The CDR3 region is CASSLTRGWSF. The CDR3 bases are TGTGCCAGCAGCTTGACAAGGGGTTGGAGCTTT. Based on the CDR3 plus reference TRBV7-9 and TRBJ1-1, the full variable domain is DTGVSQNPRHKITKRGQNVTFRCDPISEHNRLYWYRQTLGQGPEFLTYFQNEAQLEKSRLLSDRFSAERPKGSFSTLEIQRTEQGDSAMYLCASSLTRGWSFGQGTRLTVV.

The chain employs TRBV10-3 and TRBJ2-3; D gene ambiguous. Germline loops: CDR1 ENHRY, CDR2 SYGVKD. The ends were cut back, 4 bases at V and 4 bases at J, with 15 bases in the middle. This CDR3 spans 15 amino acids. The CDR3: CAISGPTQISDTQYF. Written as DNA, the CDR3 is TGTGCCATCAGTGGGCCGACTCAGATCTCAGATACGCAGTATTTT.

The V call is TRBV6-1, the J call TRBJ2-3; D might be TRBD1 (5 bases). Germline CDR1 reads MNHNS; CDR2 reads SASEGT. The germline V and J ends were trimmed by 2 bases and 6 bases, with 12 bases remaining between them. This CDR3 spans 14 amino acids. The CDR3 here is CASSERGPWDTQYF. The CDR3, as DNA: TGTGCCAGCAGTGAAAGGGGCCCCTGGGATACGCAGTATTTT.

The CDR3 protein is CASSLPDQPQHF. In nucleotides, the CDR3 is TGTGCCAGCAGCTTGCCAGATCAGCCCCAGCATTTT. The chain employs TRBV5-8 and TRBJ1-5; D not resolved. Germline V lookup: CDR1 SGHTS, CDR2 YDEGEE. Trimming shortened V by 1 base and J by 5 bases, and 4 bases separated the two germline ends. This CDR3 has 12 amino acids. Based on the CDR3 plus reference TRBV5-8 and TRBJ1-5, the full variable domain is EAGVTQSPTHLIKTRGQQATLRCSPISGHTSVYWYQQALGLGLQFLLWYDEGEERNRGNFPPRFSGRQFPNYSSELNVNALELEDSALYLCASSLPDQPQHFGDGTRLSIL.

The chain employs TRBV18 and TRBJ1-3, with 7 bases lining up with TRBD1. V trimming: 5 bases; J trimming: 0 bases; junction bases outside the gene matches: 7. Germline CDR1 reads KGHSH; CDR2 reads LQKENI. This CDR3 has 16 residues. CDR3 region: CASSSFNRGSGNTIYF. The DNA of the CDR3 is TGTGCCAGCTCATCCTTTAACAGGGGCTCTGGAAACACCATATATTTT.

The rearrangement joins TRBV19 to TRBJ1-2; 12 bases fit TRBD1. The germline CDR1 and CDR2 sequences are LNHDA and SQIVND (reference sequence). V dropped 6 bases and J dropped 7; count of bases not matched to a gene: 6. The CDR3 runs to 14 residues. The DNA for the CDR3 is TGTGCCAGTAGCCCCGGGACAGGGGGCGGTGGCTACACCTTC. It yields the protein CASSPGTGGGGYTF.

CDR3 nucleotides: TGTGCCAGCAGCCAAGACGGTAATGAAAAACTGTTTTTT. Protein sequence: CASSQDGNEKLFF. The V gene is TRBV4-2, the J gene TRBJ1-4; the D is unclear. From germline, CDR1 is LGHNA and CDR2 YNFKEQ. The CDR3 runs 13 residues. V shed 0 bases and J shed 4 bases, with 3 bases lying between them.

This rearrangement joins TRBV29-1 to TRBJ2-7; TRBD1 agrees at 9 bases. The length of the CDR3 is 15 residues. Germline V gives CDR1 SQVTM, CDR2 ANQGSEA. Trimming removed 3 bases from V and 2 bases from J; junction bases left unmatched: 8. This CDR3 is CSVEGSTGGTYEQYF. The DNA of the CDR3 is TGCAGCGTTGAGGGGTCGACAGGGGGGACCTACGAGCAGTACTTC.

The V call is TRBV5-1, the J call TRBJ1-4; no clear D gene. The V gene's germline CDR1 is SGHRS and CDR2 YFSETQ. Trimming took 0 bases from V and 1 from J, leaving 7 bases between them. This CDR3 is 15 amino acids long. CDR3 in amino acids: CASSLGGGTNEKLFF. The CDR3 region has the DNA TGCGCCAGCAGCTTGGGCGGCGGAACTAATGAAAAACTGTTTTTT.

For the CDR3, the DNA is TGTGCCAAACCCCCGGAAAACAGGGGCGGAGAGACCCAGTACTTC. It codes for CAKPPENRGGETQYF. The rearrangement uses TRBV27 and TRBJ2-5; 7 bases line up with TRBD1. The germline gives CDR1 MNHEY, CDR2 SMNVEV (reference sequence). CDR3 length: 15 amino acids. The J segment lost 4 bases and the V segment lost 10 bases, leaving 15 bases of the junction unmatched.

The rearrangement uses TRBV19 and TRBJ2-1, with TRBD2 identical over 7 bases. Germline CDR1 is LNHDA and CDR2 is SQIVND (reference sequence). The CDR3 totals 16 residues. The ends lost 1 base at V and 6 bases at J; junction bases unmatched: 9. The CDR3: CASSIGGAGPFNEQFF. CDR3 DNA: TGTGCCAGTAGTATAGGCGGAGCGGGGCCTTTCAATGAGCAGTTCTTC.

This rearrangement joins TRBV5-4 to TRBJ2-3; D is perhaps TRBD2 (5 bases). Per the germline V gene, CDR1 is SGHNT and CDR2 is YYREEE (reference sequence). V lost 1 base and J 3 bases, leaving 9 bases between the germline ends. The CDR3 loop spans 14 amino acids. The chain's CDR3 is CASSLRTSTDTQYF. CDR3 coding DNA: TGTGCCAGCAGCTTGAGGACTTCTACAGATACGCAGTATTTT. The variable domain in full, with the rest retrieved from reference TRBV5-4 and TRBJ2-3, is ETGVTQSPTHLIKTRGQQVTLRCSSQSGHNTVSWYQQALGQGPQFIFQYYREEENGRGNFPPRFSGLQFPNYSSELNVNALELDDSALYLCASSLRTSTDTQYFGPGTRLTVL.

The rearrangement joins TRBV15 to TRBJ2-5; D is possibly TRBD1 (5 bases). Germline V lookup: CDR1 LNHNV, CDR2 YYDKDF (reference sequence). CDR3 size: 16 residues. V dropped 0 bases and J dropped 1 base, with 12 bases sitting between them. The CDR3 is CATSRDLQGVQETQYF. The CDR3 nucleotides are TGTGCCACCAGCAGAGATCTGCAGGGCGTCCAAGAGACCCAGTACTTC. The entire variable domain, with the rest obtained from reference TRBV15 and TRBJ2-5, is as follows: DAMVIQNPRYQVTQFGKPVTLSCSQTLNHNVMYWYQQKSSQAPKLLFHYYDKDFNNEADTPDNFQSRRPNTSFCFLDIRSPGLGDTAMYLCATSRDLQGVQETQYFGPGTRLLVL.

The J gene is TRBJ1-1, the V gene TRBV18; possibly TRBD1 for D (5 bases). The CDR3 has 15 amino acids. Germline-derived CDR1 and CDR2 are KGHSH and LQKENI. Between the trimmed V and J ends, which lost 3 bases and 3 bases, there was a span of 14 bases. CDR3 region: CASSPGTGGYTEAFF. The DNA of the CDR3 is TGTGCCAGCTCACCTGGGACCGGAGGGTACACTGAAGCTTTCTTT.

The J gene is TRBJ2-1, the V gene TRBV28; the match to TRBD2 covers 13 bases. Looked up from germline, CDR1 is MDHEN and CDR2 is SYDVKM. The CDR3 has 19 amino acids. Unmatched junction bases numbered 16, after V lost 8 bases and J lost 3 bases. CDR3 loop: CASQTYTGTSGMDYNEQFF. For the CDR3, the DNA is TGTGCCAGCCAGACGTATACCGGGACTAGCGGGATGGACTACAATGAGCAGTTCTTC.

The CDR3 bases are TGCGCCAGCAGCTCCCAGGGCACAGGGGGCGCGTTAGGCTACGAGCAGTACTTC. Protein product: CASSSQGTGGALGYEQYF. The chain combines TRBV5-1 with TRBJ2-7; the match to TRBD1 covers 9 bases. The V and J ends lost 3 bases and 3 bases, in that order; junction bases with no gene match: 16. There are 18 residues in the CDR3. The germline gives CDR1 SGHRS, CDR2 YFSETQ.